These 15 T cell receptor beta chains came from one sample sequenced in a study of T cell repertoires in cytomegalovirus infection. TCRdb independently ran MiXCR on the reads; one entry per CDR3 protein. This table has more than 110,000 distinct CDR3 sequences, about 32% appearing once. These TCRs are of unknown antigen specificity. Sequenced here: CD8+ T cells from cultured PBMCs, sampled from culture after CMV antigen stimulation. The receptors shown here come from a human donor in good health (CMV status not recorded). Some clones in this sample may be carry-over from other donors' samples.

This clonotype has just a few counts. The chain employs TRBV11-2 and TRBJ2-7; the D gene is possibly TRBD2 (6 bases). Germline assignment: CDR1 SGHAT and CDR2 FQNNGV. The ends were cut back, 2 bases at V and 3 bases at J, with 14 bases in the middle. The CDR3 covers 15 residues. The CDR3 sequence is CASSLSRDSYYEQYF. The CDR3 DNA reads TGTGCCAGCAGCTTATCTCGGGACTCCTACTACGAGCAGTACTTC.

CDR3 coding DNA: TGTGCCGTCCTCTGGGGGGGCCCTGGGGCCAACGTCCTGACTTTC. The encoded protein is CAVLWGGPGANVLTF. The V gene is TRBV6-6, the J gene TRBJ2-6; possible D gene TRBD2, 7 bases. This CDR3 has 15 amino acids. Germline V gene sequence: CDR1 MNHNY, CDR2 SVGAGI (reference sequence). V was clipped by 11 bases and J by 2 bases, with 16 bases between them.

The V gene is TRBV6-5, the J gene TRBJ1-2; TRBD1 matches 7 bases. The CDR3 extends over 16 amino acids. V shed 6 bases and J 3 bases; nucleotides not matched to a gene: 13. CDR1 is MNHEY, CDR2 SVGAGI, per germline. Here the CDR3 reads CASRSTDRDFDYGYTF. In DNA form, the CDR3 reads TGTGCCAGCAGATCAACCGACAGGGATTTCGACTATGGCTACACCTTC.

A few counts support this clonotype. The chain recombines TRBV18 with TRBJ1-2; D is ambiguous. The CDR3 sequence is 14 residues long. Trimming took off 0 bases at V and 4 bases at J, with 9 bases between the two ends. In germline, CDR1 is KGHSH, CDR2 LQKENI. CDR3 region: CASSPPAVVYGYTF. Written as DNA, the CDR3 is TGTGCCAGCTCACCACCGGCTGTAGTCTATGGCTACACCTTC. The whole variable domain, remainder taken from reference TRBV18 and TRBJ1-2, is NAGVMQNPRHLVRRRGQEARLRCSPMKGHSHVYWYRQLPEEGLKFMVYLQKENIIDESGMPKERFSAEFPKEGPSILRIQQVVRGDSAAYFCASSPPAVVYGYTFGSGTRLTVV.

The DNA for the CDR3 is TGTGCCAGCAGTTTAGGCGTGGGGACAGAGCAGTACTTC. It translates to CASSLGVGTEQYF. The chain is built from TRBV28 and TRBJ2-7; D possibly corresponds to TRBD1 (6 bases). The CDR3 has 13 amino acids. Germline CDR1 and CDR2: MDHEN and SYDVKM. The ends were cut back, 2 bases at V and 7 bases at J, with 12 bases in the middle.

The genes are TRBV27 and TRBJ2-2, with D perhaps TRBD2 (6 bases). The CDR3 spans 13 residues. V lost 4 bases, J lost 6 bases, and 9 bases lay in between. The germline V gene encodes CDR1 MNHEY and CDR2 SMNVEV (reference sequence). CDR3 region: CASSSTSPGELFF. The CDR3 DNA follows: TGTGCCAGCAGTTCTACTAGCCCCGGGGAGCTGTTTTTT.

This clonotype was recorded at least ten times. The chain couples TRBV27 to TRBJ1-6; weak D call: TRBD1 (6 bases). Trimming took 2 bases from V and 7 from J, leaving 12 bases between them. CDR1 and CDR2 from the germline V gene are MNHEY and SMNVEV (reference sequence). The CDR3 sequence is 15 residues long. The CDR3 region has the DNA TGTGCCAGCAGTTTAGGGCCAGGGGAGAATTCACCCCTCCACTTT. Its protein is CASSLGPGENSPLHF.

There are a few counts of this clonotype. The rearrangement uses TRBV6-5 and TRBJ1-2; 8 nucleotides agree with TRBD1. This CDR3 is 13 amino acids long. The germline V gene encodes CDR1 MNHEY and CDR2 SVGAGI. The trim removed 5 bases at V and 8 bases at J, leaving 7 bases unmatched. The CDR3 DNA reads TGTGCCAGCAGTCTGACAGGGGCGGGGGGCTACACCTTC. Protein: CASSLTGAGGYTF.

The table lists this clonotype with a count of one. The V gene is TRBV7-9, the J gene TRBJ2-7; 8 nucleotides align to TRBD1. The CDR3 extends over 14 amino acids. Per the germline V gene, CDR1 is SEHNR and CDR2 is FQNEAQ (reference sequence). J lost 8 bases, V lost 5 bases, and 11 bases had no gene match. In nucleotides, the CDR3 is TGTGCCAGCAGCCCCCTGGGGGGACAGGTCAAGCAGTACTTC. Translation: CASSPLGGQVKQYF.

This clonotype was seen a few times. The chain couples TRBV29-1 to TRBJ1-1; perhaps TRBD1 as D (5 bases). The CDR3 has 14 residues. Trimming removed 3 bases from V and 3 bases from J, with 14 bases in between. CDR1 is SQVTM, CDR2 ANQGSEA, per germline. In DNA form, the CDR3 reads TGCAGCGTTGACGCCCGGGGACGGGACACTGAAGCTTTCTTT. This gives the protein CSVDARGRDTEAFF.

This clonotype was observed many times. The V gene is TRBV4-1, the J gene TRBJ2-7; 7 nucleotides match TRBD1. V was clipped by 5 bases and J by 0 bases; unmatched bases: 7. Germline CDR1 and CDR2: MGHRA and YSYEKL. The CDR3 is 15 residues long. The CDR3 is CASSSRQGLSYEQYF. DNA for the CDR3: TGCGCCAGCAGCTCCCGACAGGGCCTCTCCTACGAGCAGTACTTC.

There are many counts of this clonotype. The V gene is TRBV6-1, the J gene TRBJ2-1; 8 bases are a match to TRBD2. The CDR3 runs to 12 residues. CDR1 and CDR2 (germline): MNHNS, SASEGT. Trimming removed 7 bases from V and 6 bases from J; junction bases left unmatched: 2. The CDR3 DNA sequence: TGTGCCAGCACGGGGGGGGGCAATGAGCAGTTCTTC. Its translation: CASTGGGNEQFF.

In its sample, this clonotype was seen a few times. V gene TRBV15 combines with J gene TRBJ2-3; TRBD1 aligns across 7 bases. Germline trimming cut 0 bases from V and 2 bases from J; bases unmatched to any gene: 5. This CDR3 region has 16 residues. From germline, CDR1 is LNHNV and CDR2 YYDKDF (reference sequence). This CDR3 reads CATSRERGPSTDTQYF. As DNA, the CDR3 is TGTGCCACCAGCAGAGAGAGGGGGCCCTCCACAGATACGCAGTATTTT.

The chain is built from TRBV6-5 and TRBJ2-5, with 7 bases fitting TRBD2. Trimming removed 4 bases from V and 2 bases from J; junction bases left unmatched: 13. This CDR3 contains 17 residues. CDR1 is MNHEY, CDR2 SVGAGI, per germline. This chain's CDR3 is CASSLGSWAGVQETQYF. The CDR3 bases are TGTGCCAGCAGTTTAGGGAGTTGGGCGGGGGTGCAAGAGACCCAGTACTTC.

This CDR3 reads CASSEVGAVEQYF. Here the CDR3 DNA reads TGTGCCAGCAGTGAAGTGGGGGCGGTCGAGCAGTACTTC. The genes are TRBV2 and TRBJ2-7, with D perhaps matching TRBD1 (6 bases). V gave up 1 base and J gave up 6 bases, with 10 bases separating them. There are 13 residues in the CDR3. In germline, CDR1 is SNHLY, CDR2 FYNNEI.